These T cell receptor beta chains were read from a single sample in a study of blood T cell repertoires in COVID-19. Sequenced by immunoSEQ multiplex PCR; TCRdb stores in-frame clones only, minus some. The sample includes roughly 330,000 clones, over 80% seen only once; the top ten take 5%. Sequenced sample: PBMCs or T cells enriched from blood (not recorded which). The receptors here all came from a man under 40 who had recovered from COVID-19. The CDR3 runs from the conserved cysteine through the conserved F or W. The D gene is left open where the match is weak. A row's size may be missing; if present it is once, few, many or a size class.

-	-	TRBV11-2	TRBJ1-5	CASSLDQTGPESYSNQPQHF	TGTGCCAGCAGCTTAGACCAAACAGGGCCCGAATCATATAGCAATCAGCCCCAGCATTTT
-	-	TRBV2	TRBJ1-3	CASRGWTVDSGNTIYF	TGTGCCAGCAGAGGGTGGACAGTCGACTCTGGAAACACCATATATTTT
-	-	TRBV28	TRBJ1-1	CASSLQGNLFMNTEAFF	TGTGCCAGCAGCCTACAGGGAAACCTTTTTATGAACACTGAAGCTTTCTTT
TRBD2	-	TRBV18	TRBJ2-3	CASSGSGGPRTDTQYF	TGTGCCAGCTCAGGCTCGGGGGGGCCGCGCACAGATACGCAGTATTTT
-	-	TRBV28	TRBJ2-1	CASSHPGGGGEQFF	TGTGCCAGCAGTCACCCGGGGGGCGGGGGAGAGCAGTTCTTC
TRBD1	-	TRBV10-1	TRBJ2-7	CASSEKQGAGYEQYF	TGCGCCAGCAGTGAGAAACAGGGGGCGGGGTACGAGCAGTACTTC
TRBD1	-	TRBV19	TRBJ1-4	CASSATDRVNEKLFF	TGTGCCAGTAGTGCAACGGACAGGGTAAATGAAAAACTGTTTTTT
-	-	TRBV29-1	TRBJ2-2	CSVEWTSGELFF	TGCAGCGTTGAGTGGACAAGCGGGGAGCTGTTTTTT
TRBD2	once	TRBV27	TRBJ2-1	CASSLSGGPYNEQFF	TGTGCCAGCAGTTTAAGCGGGGGACCCTACAATGAGCAGTTCTTC
TRBD1	-	TRBV6-5	TRBJ1-1	CASRTGGYNTEAFF	TGTGCCAGCAGAACAGGGGGCTACAACACTGAAGCTTTCTTT
-	-	TRBV13	TRBJ1-6	CASSLGRYNSPLHF	TGTGCCAGCAGCTTAGGGCGTTATAATTCACCCCTCCACTTT
TRBD1	once	TRBV9	TRBJ2-2	CASSVGTGGLRAGELFF	TGTGCCAGCAGCGTGGGGACAGGGGGCTTAAGAGCCGGGGAGCTGTTTTTT